This TCR beta chain was identified during a study of chemoradiotherapy in HPV16-positive cancers. In germline, CDR1 is SGHNT, CDR2 YYREEE (reference sequence). Unmatched junction bases numbered 4, after V lost 9 bases and J lost 0 bases. This CDR3 is 13 amino acids long. Profiling relied on immunoSEQ multiplex PCR, and the TCRdb table lists in-frame clones only, not all of them. The sample has over 30,000 clones, approximately 86% seen once. The origin of this receptor is a human donor with HPV-associated anogenital cancer. The genes are TRBV5-4 and TRBJ2-7, with 9 nucleotides matching TRBD1. The material was blood, obtained from a patient who underwent chemoradiotherapy. Here the CDR3 reads CAIGQGSSYEQYF. The CDR3 coding sequence is TGTGCCATCGGACAGGGGAGCTCCTACGAGCAGTACTTC.